Shown below are 19 T cell receptor beta chains from a single sample sequenced in a study of PD-L1 blockade in urothelial cancer. Sequencing used immunoSEQ multiplex PCR; TCRdb keeps in-frame clones, though not all of them. The sample lists about 50,000 clones, 60% to 85% occurring once. Time point meaning: pretreatment peripheral blood. Specimen: PBMCs, collected around atezolizumab (anti-PD-L1) treatment. These receptor sequences come from a man aged 65 to 79 with urothelial cancer.

This clone has a handful of counts. The chain combines TRBV15 with TRBJ2-1; 8 nucleotides align to TRBD2. The germline V gene has CDR1 LNHNV and CDR2 YYDKDF (reference sequence). This CDR3 has 15 amino acids. The junction had 7 bases not matched to a gene; V was cut back by 1 base and J by 8 bases. This chain's CDR3 is CATSRAGGASYEQFF. The CDR3 nucleotides are TGTGCCACCAGCAGAGCGGGAGGGGCAAGCTATGAGCAGTTCTTC.

The genes are TRBV11-3 and TRBJ2-3; D is perhaps TRBD2 (6 bases). CDR1 and CDR2 from the germline V gene are SGHNT and YENEEA. Trimming pared 8 bases from V and 4 bases from J, leaving 13 bases between. The length of the CDR3 is 13 residues. CDR3 nucleotides: TGTGCCAGCGCGGTCGGGAGCGCAGATACGCAGTATTTT. This sequence encodes CASAVGSADTQYF.

This chain connects TRBV29-1 to TRBJ2-2; 15 bases map to TRBD2. In germline, CDR1 is SQVTM, CDR2 ANQGSEA. Trimming at V came to 1 base and at J to 6 bases, leaving 0 bases not matched to a gene. The length of the CDR3 is 15 residues. CDR3 region: CSVEGTSGRAGELFF. For the CDR3, the DNA is TGCAGCGTTGAAGGGACTAGCGGGAGGGCCGGGGAGCTGTTTTTT.

The chain joins TRBV19 to TRBJ2-3; 10 nucleotides line up with TRBD2. The germline V gene encodes CDR1 LNHDA and CDR2 SQIVND (reference sequence). V shed 1 base, J shed 2 bases, and the junction held 3 bases outside the gene matches. The CDR3 consists of 16 residues. CDR3 sequence reads: CASSIGLAGSTDTQYF. CDR3 in DNA: TGTGCCAGTAGTATAGGACTAGCGGGCTCCACAGATACGCAGTATTTT.

The chain recombines TRBV19 with TRBJ2-1; 7 positions match TRBD1. The germline V gene has CDR1 LNHDA and CDR2 SQIVND (reference sequence). J was trimmed by 0 bases and V by 9 bases; bases with no gene match: 5. The CDR3 is made up of 14 amino acids. The CDR3 protein is CASHRQGSYNEQFF. The CDR3 nucleotides are TGTGCCAGCCATAGACAGGGCTCCTACAATGAGCAGTTCTTC.

This chain connects TRBV27 to TRBJ2-5; TRBD1 agrees at 10 bases. Looked up from germline, CDR1 is MNHEY and CDR2 is SMNVEV (reference sequence). The CDR3 covers 17 residues. V shed 4 bases, J shed 2 bases, and the junction held 10 bases outside the gene matches. CDR3 sequence (DNA): TGTGCCAGCAGTTCCGGGACAGGGGTGGAAGGACAAGAGACCCAGTACTTC. Translated, it gives CASSSGTGVEGQETQYF.

The chain joins TRBV4-1 to TRBJ2-7; 14 bases agree with TRBD2. J was trimmed by 7 bases and V by 1 base; bases with no gene match: 12. The CDR3 runs to 18 residues. The germline gives CDR1 MGHRA, CDR2 YSYEKL. This chain's CDR3 is CASSQVPGLAGEVREQYF. In DNA form, the CDR3 reads TGCGCCAGCAGCCAAGTCCCGGGACTAGCGGGAGAAGTGAGGGAGCAGTACTTC.

The rearrangement uses TRBV9 and TRBJ2-5; TRBD1 is a possible D gene (6 bases). The germline V gene has CDR1 SGDLS and CDR2 YYNGEE. This CDR3 has 17 residues. V was pared by 0 bases and J by 3 bases, with 18 bases between. The CDR3 DNA follows: TGTGCCAGCAGCGTAGGCATACGACCCAGGGGAGAAGAGACCCAGTACTTC. Translated: CASSVGIRPRGEETQYF.

V gene TRBV2 combines with J gene TRBJ2-1; 11 bases line up with TRBD2. This CDR3 is 16 amino acids long. After removal of 3 bases from V and 9 bases from J, the junction contained 10 bases not matched to a gene. The germline V gene encodes CDR1 SNHLY and CDR2 FYNNEI. The CDR3, as DNA: TGTGCCAGCAGTGAGAACTTAGCGGGAGGGCCTGGTGAGCAGTTCTTC. Translating it yields CASSENLAGGPGEQFF. Full variable domain (outside the CDR3, taken from reference TRBV2 and TRBJ2-1): EPEVTQTPSHQVTQMGQEVILRCVPISNHLYFYWYRQILGQKVEFLVSFYNNEISEKSEIFDDQFSVERPDGSNFTLKIRSTKLEDSAMYFCASSENLAGGPGEQFFGPGTRLTVL.

As regards this clone: One junction end disagrees with the germline gene, perhaps due to a read error. The chain has TRBV7-7 and TRBJ2-5; the D is unclear. Germline CDR1 SSHAT, CDR2 FNYEAQ (reference sequence). This CDR3 is built from 13 residues. Written as DNA, the CDR3 is TGTGCTAGCAGCACAGCATCTCAAGAGACCCAGTACTTC. Its protein product is CASSTASQETQYF.

J is TRBJ1-4 and V is TRBV28; a weak D match, TRBD1 (5 bases). The CDR3 has 12 residues. The V and J ends lost 5 bases and 16 bases respectively, with 17 bases between them. Germline loops: CDR1 MDHEN, CDR2 SYDVKM. The CDR3: CASSHGGEVWFF. CDR3 in DNA: TGTGCCAGCAGTCATGGAGGGGAGGTTTGGTTTTTT.

The chain has TRBV7-2 and TRBJ2-5; 7 bases agree with TRBD2. Germline V gene lookup returns CDR1 SGHTA and CDR2 FQGNSA. The CDR3 runs to 15 residues. The J segment lost 3 bases and the V segment lost 6 bases, leaving 10 bases of the junction unmatched. The chain's CDR3 is CASSIGGAGEETQYF. DNA of the CDR3: TGTGCCAGCAGTATCGGAGGGGCGGGAGAAGAGACCCAGTACTTC.

This clone has more than one count but fewer than ten. The genes are TRBV18 and TRBJ2-1, with 7 bases matching TRBD1. Trimming cost V 10 bases and J 8 bases; bases outside gene matches: 23. CDR1 and CDR2 (germline): KGHSH, LQKENI. CDR3 length equals 17 residues. In nucleotides, the CDR3 is TGTGCCACGTTACGGGACGAGGGGGCTAAAATGAGCGATGAGCAGTTCTTC. It encodes CATLRDEGAKMSDEQFF.

The chain links TRBV28 to TRBJ1-4; D might be TRBD1 (6 bases). V lost 2 bases, J lost 8 bases, and 18 bases lay in between. CDR1 is MDHEN and CDR2 is SYDVKM in the germline V gene. This CDR3 is 16 amino acids long. CDR3 bases: TGTGCCAGCAGTTTAGGACGGACAGCGAATTTAGAAAAACTGTTTTTT. Amino acids: CASSLGRTANLEKLFF.

The gene calls are TRBV7-3 and TRBJ2-2; 8 nucleotides agree with TRBD2. J gave up 0 bases and V 3 bases, and 0 bases lay outside the gene matches. Germline V gene sequence: CDR1 SGHTA, CDR2 FQGTGA. The CDR3 contains 15 residues. CDR3 in amino acids: CASSLGLANTGELFF. CDR3 nucleotides: TGTGCCAGCAGCTTGGGACTAGCGAACACCGGGGAGCTGTTTTTT.

The J gene is TRBJ1-5, the V gene TRBV28, with TRBD1 identical over 11 bases. With 5 bases clipped from V and 4 bases from J, the junction kept 10 bases outside the gene matches. CDR1 is MDHEN and CDR2 is SYDVKM in the germline V gene. The CDR3 has 17 amino acids. The CDR3 DNA sequence: TGTGCCAGCAGTCCAACCAGCGGGGACAGGGGGAATCAGCCCCAGCATTTT. It translates to CASSPTSGDRGNQPQHF.

The table lists this clone with a few counts. The CDR3 DNA follows: TGCGCCAGCAGCTTGACGGGAGAAGTTTATGATGAGCAGTTCTTC. The encoded protein is CASSLTGEVYDEQFF. This chain links TRBV5-1 with TRBJ2-1; perhaps TRBD2 as D (6 bases). The V end was cut by 1 base, the J end by 8 bases, with 16 bases between. Germline V gives CDR1 SGHRS, CDR2 YFSETQ. The CDR3 is made up of 15 amino acids.

The V call is TRBV30, the J call TRBJ1-5; perhaps TRBD1 as D (5 bases). Trimming took off 0 bases at V and 7 bases at J, with 16 bases between the two ends. There are 15 residues in the CDR3. Germline loops: CDR1 GTSNPN, CDR2 SVGIG (reference sequence). CDR3 sequence (DNA): TGTGCCTGGAGTGTCGCAGGGTTAGGTTGGCAGCCCCAGCATTTT. The encoded protein is CAWSVAGLGWQPQHF.

The chain carries TRBV5-1 and TRBJ2-3, with 10 bases matching TRBD2. CDR3 length: 17 amino acids. CDR1 SGHRS and CDR2 YFSETQ come from the germline V gene. Losses at the gene ends were 4 bases for V and 3 bases for J; bases not matched to a gene: 11. In nucleotides, the CDR3 is TGCGCCAGCAGCCCGACTAGCGGGTCTAGGGAGACAGATACGCAGTATTTT. Amino acids: CASSPTSGSRETDTQYF.